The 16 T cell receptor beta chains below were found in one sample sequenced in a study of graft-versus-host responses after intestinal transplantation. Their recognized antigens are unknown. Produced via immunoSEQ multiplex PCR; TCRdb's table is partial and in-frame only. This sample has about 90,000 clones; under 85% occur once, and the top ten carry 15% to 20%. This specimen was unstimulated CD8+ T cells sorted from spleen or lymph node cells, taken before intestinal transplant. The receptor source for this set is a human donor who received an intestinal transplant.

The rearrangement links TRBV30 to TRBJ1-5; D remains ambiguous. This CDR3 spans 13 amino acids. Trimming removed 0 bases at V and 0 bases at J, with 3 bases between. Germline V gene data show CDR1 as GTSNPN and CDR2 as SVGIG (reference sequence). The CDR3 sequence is CAWSVYSNQPQHF. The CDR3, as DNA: TGTGCCTGGAGTGTATATAGCAATCAGCCCCAGCATTTT. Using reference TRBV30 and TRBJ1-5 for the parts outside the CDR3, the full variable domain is SQTIHQWPATLVQPVGSPLSLECTVEGTSNPNLYWYRQAAGRGLQLLFYSVGIGQISSEVPQNLSASRPQDRQFILSSKKLLLSDSGFYLCAWSVYSNQPQHFGDGTRLSIL.

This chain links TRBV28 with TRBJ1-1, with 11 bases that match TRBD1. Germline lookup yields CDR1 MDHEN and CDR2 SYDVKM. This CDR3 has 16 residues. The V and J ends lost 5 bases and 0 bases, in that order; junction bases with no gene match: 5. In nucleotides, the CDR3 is TGTGCCAGCAGTGGGACAGGGGGACGTATGAACACTGAAGCTTTCTTT. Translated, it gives CASSGTGGRMNTEAFF.

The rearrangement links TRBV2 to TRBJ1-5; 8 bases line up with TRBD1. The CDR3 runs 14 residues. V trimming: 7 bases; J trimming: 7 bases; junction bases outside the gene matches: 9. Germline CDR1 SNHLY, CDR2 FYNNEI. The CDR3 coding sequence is TGTGCCAGCAACTCCGGACAGGGTTTACAGCCCCAGCATTTT. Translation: CASNSGQGLQPQHF. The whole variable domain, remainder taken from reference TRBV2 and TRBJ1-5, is EPEVTQTPSHQVTQMGQEVILRCVPISNHLYFYWYRQILGQKVEFLVSFYNNEISEKSEIFDDQFSVERPDGSNFTLKIRSTKLEDSAMYFCASNSGQGLQPQHFGDGTRLSIL.

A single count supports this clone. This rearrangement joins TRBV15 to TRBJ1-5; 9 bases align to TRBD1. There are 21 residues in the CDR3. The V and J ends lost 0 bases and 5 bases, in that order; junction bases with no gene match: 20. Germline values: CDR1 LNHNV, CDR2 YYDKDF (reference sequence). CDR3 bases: TGTGCCACCAGCAGAGATGAACCGGGACAGGGTATAATTAGCGGCGATCAGCCCCAGCATTTT. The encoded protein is CATSRDEPGQGIISGDQPQHF.

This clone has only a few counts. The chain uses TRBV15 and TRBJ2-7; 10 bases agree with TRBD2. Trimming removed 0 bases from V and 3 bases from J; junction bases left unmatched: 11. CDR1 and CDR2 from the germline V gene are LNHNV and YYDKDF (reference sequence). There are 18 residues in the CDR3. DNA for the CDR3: TGTGCCACCAGCAGAGATCGCCTAGCGGGAGTTGGGGTCTACGAGCAGTACTTC. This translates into CATSRDRLAGVGVYEQYF.

The CDR3 coding sequence is TGTGCCAGCGCCCTGGTTGACAGCAGCAATCAGCCCCAGCATTTT. Protein product: CASALVDSSNQPQHF. The rearrangement uses TRBV19 and TRBJ1-5; a weak D match, TRBD1 (5 bases). Germline V lookup: CDR1 LNHDA, CDR2 SQIVND (reference sequence). V gave up 9 bases and J gave up 1 base, with 16 bases separating them. The CDR3 has 15 amino acids.

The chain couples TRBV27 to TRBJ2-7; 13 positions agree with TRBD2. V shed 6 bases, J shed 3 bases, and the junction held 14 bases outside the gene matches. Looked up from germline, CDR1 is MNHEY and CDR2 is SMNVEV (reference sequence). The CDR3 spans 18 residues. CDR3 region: CASRKGLAGSGLFYEQYF. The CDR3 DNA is TGTGCCAGCAGAAAGGGACTAGCGGGAAGCGGTCTCTTCTACGAGCAGTACTTC.

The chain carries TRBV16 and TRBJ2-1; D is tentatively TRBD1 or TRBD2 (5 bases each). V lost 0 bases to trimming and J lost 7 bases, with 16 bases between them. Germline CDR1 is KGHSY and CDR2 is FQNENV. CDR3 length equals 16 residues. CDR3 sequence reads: CASSQSMGEGLNEQFF. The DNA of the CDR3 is TGTGCCAGCAGCCAATCGATGGGGGAAGGGTTAAATGAGCAGTTCTTC.

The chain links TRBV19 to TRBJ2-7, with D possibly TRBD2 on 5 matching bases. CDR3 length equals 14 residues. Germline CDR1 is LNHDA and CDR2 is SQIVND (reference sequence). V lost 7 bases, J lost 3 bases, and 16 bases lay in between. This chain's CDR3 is CASNGNRGYYEQYF. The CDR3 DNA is TGTGCCAGTAACGGGAATCGGGGATACTACGAGCAGTACTTC.

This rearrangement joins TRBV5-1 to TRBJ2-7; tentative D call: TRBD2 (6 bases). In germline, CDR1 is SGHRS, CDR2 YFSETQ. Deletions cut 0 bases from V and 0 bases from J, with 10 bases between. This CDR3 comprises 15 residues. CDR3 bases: TGCGCCAGCAGCTTGGGGCGGGACGGCTCCTACGAGCAGTACTTC. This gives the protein CASSLGRDGSYEQYF.

The CDR3 nucleotides read TGTGCCAGCTCTGAAGGGTACACCGGGGAGCTGTTTTTT. Translated, it gives CASSEGYTGELFF. The chain combines TRBV2 with TRBJ2-2; D unresolved. The CDR3 spans 13 residues. Trimming stripped 8 bases from V and 3 bases from J, with 10 bases between. Germline V lookup: CDR1 SNHLY, CDR2 FYNNEI.

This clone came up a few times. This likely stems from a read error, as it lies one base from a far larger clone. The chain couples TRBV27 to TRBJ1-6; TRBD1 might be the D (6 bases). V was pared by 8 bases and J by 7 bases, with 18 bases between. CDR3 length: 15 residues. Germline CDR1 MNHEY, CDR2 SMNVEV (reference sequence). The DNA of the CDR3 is TGTGCCAGCTGTCCCCCCCGGACAGTGAATTCACCCCTCCACTTT. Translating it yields CASCPPRTVNSPLHF.

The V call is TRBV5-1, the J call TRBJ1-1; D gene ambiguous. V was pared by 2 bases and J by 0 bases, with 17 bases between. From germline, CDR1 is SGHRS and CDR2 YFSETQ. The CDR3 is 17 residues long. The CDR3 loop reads CASSLRAPGEMNTEAFF. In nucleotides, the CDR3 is TGCGCCAGCAGCTTAAGGGCACCTGGGGAGATGAACACTGAAGCTTTCTTT.

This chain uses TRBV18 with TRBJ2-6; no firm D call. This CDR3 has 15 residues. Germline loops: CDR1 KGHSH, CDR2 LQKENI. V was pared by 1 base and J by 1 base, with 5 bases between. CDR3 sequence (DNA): TGTGCCAGCTCACCACGAGAGTCTGGGGCCAACGTCCTGACTTTC. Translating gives CASSPRESGANVLTF.

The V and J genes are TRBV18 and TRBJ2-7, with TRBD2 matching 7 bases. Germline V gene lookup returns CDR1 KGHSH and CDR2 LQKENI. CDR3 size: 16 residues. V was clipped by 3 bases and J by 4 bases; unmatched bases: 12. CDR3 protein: CASSPGAGINRYEQYF. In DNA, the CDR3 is TGTGCCAGCTCACCGGGAGCGGGGATCAACCGATACGAGCAGTACTTC.

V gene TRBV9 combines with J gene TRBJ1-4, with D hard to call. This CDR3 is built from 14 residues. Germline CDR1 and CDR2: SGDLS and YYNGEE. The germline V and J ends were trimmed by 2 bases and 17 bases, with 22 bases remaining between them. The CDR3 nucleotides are TGTGCCAGCAGCGTCCCCCGCCACGACCCGGACGGTTTTTTT. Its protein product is CASSVPRHDPDGFF.